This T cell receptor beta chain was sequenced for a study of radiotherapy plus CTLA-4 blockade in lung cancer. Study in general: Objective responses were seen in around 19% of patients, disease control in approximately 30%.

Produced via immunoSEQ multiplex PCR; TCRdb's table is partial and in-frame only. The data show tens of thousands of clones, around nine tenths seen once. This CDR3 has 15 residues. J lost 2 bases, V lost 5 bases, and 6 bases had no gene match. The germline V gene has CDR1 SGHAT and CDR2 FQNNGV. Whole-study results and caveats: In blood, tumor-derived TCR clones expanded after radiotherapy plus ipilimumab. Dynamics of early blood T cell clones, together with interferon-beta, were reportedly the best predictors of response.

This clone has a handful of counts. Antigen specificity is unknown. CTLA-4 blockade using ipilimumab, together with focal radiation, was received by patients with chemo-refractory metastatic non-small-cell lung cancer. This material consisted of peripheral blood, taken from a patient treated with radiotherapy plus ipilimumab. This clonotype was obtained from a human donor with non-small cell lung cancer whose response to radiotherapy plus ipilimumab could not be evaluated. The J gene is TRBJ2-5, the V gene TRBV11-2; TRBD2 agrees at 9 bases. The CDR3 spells CASSGSGGTQETQYF. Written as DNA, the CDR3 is TGTGCCAGCAGCGGGAGCGGGGGGACGCAAGAGACCCAGTACTTC.